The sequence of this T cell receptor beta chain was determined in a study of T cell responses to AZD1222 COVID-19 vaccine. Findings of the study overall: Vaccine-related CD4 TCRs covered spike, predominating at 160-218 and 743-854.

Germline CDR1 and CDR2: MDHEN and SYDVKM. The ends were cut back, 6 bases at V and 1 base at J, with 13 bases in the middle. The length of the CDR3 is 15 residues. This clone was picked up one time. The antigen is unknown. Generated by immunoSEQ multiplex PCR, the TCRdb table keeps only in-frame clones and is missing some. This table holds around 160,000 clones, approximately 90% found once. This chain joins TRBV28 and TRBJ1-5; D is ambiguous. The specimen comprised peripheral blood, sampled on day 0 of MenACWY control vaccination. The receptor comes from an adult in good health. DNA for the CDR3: TGTGCCAGCAGCACAGAGTTCTCGAGCAATCAGCCCCAGCATTTT. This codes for CASSTEFSSNQPQHF.